This TCR beta chain was captured in a study of CD8+ T cells in alopecia areata. Findings and limits, study-wide: While tofacitinib was given, many expanded lesional clones persisted in scalp and blood. Affected scalp, especially in alopecia totalis/universalis, had a higher clonality than normal scalp did.

V was pared by 6 bases and J by 6 bases, with 15 bases between. The CDR3 loop spans 13 amino acids. The germline V gene encodes CDR1 SQVTM and CDR2 ANQGSEA. Extraction of RNA preceded its reverse transcription into cDNA, which served as the sequencing template. Sequenced by immunoSEQ multiplex PCR; TCRdb stores in-frame clones only, minus some. The sample yields roughly 280,000 clones, 45% to 70% seen once. The treatment was: oral pan-JAK inhibitor, 5-10 mg twice daily. Note on this clone: Its antigen is not identified.

This chain uses TRBV29-1 with TRBJ2-1; D is possibly TRBD1 (6 bases). Sequences were derived from CD4+ T cells sorted from blood, sampled between weeks 51 and 54, from a patient treated with tofacitinib. This TCR came from a human donor with alopecia areata. In DNA form, the CDR3 reads TGCAGCGTGTGGGACACCACCATCAATGAGCAGTTCTTC. Translation: CSVWDTTINEQFF.